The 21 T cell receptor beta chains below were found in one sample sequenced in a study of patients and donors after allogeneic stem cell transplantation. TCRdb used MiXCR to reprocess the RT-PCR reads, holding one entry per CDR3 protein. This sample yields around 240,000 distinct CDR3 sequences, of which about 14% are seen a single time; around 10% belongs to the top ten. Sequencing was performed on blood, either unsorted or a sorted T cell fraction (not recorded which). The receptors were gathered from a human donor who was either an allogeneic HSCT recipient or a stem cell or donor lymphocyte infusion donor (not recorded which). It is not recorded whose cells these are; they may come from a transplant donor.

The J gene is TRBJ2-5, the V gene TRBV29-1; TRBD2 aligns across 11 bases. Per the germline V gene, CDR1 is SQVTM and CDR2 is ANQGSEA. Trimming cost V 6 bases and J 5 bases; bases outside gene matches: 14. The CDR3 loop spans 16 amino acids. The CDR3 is CSVGGLAAVFWETQYF. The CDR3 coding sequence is TGCAGCGTGGGGGGACTAGCGGCCGTCTTTTGGGAGACCCAGTACTTC. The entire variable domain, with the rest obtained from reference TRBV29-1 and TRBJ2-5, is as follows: SAVISQKPSRDICQRGTSLTIQCQVDSQVTMMFWYRQQPGQSLTLIATANQGSEATYESGFVIDKFPISRPNLTFSTLTVSNMSPEDSSIYLCSVGGLAAVFWETQYFGPGTRLLVL.

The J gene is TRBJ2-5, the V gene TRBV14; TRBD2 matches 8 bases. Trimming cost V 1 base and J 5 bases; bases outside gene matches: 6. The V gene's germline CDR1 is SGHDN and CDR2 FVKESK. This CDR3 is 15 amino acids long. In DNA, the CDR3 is TGTGCCAGCAGCCAAGTGGCGGGGGGCAGGGAGACCCAGTACTTC. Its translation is CASSQVAGGRETQYF.

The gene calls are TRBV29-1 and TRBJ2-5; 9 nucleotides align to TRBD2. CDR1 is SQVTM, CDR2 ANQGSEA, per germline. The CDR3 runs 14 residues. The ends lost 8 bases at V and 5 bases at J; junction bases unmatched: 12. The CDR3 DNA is TGCAGCTCCGGGCTAGCGGGAAGACCGGAGACCCAGTACTTC. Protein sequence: CSSGLAGRPETQYF.

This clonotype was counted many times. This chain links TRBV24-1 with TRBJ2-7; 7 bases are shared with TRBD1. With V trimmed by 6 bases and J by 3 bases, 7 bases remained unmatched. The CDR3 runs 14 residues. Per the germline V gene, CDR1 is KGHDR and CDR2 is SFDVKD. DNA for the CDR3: TGTGCCACCAGTAAGACAGGGTCGGGCTACGAGCAGTACTTC. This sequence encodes CATSKTGSGYEQYF.

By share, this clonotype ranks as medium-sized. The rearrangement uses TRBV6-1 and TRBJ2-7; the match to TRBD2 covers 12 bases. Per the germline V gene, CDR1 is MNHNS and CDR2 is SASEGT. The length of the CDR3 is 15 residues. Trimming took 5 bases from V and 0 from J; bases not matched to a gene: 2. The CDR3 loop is CASSRTSGDSYEQYF. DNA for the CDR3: TGTGCCAGCAGTCGGACTAGCGGGGACTCCTACGAGCAGTACTTC.

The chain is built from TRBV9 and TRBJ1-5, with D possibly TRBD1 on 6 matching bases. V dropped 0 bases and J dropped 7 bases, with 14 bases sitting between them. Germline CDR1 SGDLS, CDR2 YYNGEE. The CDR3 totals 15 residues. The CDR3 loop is CASSVGEGDGQPQHF. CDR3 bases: TGTGCCAGCAGCGTAGGCGAGGGGGATGGCCAGCCCCAGCATTTT.

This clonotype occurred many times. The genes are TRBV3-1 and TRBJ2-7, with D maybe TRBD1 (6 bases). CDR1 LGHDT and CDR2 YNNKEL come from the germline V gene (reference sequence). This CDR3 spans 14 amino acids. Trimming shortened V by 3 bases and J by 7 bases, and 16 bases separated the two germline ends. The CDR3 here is CASSQWTVLSEQYF. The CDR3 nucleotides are TGTGCCAGCAGCCAGTGGACAGTTCTTTCTGAGCAGTACTTC.

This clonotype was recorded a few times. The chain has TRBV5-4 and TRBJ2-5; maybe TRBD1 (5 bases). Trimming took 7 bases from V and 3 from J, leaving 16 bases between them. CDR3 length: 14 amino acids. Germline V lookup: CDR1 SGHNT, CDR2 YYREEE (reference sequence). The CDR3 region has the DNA TGTGCCAGCGGGGAAATGGGCAGGGAAGAGACCCAGTACTTC. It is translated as CASGEMGREETQYF. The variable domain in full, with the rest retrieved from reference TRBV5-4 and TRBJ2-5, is ETGVTQSPTHLIKTRGQQVTLRCSSQSGHNTVSWYQQALGQGPQFIFQYYREEENGRGNFPPRFSGLQFPNYSSELNVNALELDDSALYLCASGEMGREETQYFGPGTRLLVL.

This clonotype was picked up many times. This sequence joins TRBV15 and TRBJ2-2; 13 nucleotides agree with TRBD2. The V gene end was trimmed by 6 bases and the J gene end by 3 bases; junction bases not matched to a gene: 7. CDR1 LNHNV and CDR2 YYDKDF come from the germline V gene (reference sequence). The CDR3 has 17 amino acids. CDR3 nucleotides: TGTGCCACCAGTCCGGGACTAGCGGGACGAGACACCGGGGAGCTGTTTTTT. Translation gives CATSPGLAGRDTGELFF.

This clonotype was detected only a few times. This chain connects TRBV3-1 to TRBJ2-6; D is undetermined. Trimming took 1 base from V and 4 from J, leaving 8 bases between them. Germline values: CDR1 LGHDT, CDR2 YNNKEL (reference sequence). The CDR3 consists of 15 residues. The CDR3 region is CASSQGGVGANVLTF. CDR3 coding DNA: TGTGCCAGCAGCCAAGGGGGTGTGGGGGCCAACGTCCTGACTTTC.

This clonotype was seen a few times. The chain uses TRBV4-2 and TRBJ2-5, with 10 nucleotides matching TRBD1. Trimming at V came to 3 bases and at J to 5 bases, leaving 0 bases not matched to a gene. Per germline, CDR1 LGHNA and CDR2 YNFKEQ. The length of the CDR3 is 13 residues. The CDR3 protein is CASSQDRGETQYF. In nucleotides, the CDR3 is TGTGCCAGCAGCCAGGACAGGGGGGAGACCCAGTACTTC.

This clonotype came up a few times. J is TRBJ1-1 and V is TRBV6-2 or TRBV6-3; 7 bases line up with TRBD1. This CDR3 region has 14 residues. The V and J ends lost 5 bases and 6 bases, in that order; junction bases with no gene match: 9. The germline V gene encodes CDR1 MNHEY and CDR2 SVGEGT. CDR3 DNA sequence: TGTGCCAGCAGTCCACCGGGACAGTCACCTGAAGCTTTCTTT. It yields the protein CASSPPGQSPEAFF.

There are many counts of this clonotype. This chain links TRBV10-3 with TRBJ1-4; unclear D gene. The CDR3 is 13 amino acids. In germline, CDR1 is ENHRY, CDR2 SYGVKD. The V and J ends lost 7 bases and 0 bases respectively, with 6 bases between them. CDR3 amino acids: CAIKAATNEKLFF. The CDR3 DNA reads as TGTGCCATCAAAGCCGCAACTAATGAAAAACTGTTTTTT.

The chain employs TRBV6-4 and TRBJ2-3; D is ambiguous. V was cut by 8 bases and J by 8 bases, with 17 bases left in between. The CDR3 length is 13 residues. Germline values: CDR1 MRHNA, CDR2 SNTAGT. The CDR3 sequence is CASGDLGKGTQYF. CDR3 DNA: TGTGCCAGCGGCGACCTCGGCAAGGGTACGCAGTATTTT.

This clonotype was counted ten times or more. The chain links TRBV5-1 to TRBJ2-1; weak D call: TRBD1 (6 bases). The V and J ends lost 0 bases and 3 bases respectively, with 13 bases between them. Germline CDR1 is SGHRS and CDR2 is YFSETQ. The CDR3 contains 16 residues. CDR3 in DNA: TGCGCCAGCAGCTTGGCCGGAGCAGGGGACTACAATGAGCAGTTCTTC. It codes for CASSLAGAGDYNEQFF.

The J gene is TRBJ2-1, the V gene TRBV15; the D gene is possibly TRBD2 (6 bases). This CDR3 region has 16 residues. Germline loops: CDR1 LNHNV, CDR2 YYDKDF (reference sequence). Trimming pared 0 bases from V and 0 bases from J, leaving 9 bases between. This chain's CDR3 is CATSRDGGSSYNEQFF. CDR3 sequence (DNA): TGTGCCACCAGCAGAGATGGGGGGAGCTCCTACAATGAGCAGTTCTTC.

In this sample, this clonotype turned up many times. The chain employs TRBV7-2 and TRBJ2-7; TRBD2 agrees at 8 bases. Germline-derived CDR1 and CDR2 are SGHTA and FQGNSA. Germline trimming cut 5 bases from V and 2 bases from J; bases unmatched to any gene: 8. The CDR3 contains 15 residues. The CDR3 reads CASSKLAEKTYEQYF. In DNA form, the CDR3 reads TGTGCCAGCAGCAAACTAGCGGAGAAGACCTACGAGCAGTACTTC.

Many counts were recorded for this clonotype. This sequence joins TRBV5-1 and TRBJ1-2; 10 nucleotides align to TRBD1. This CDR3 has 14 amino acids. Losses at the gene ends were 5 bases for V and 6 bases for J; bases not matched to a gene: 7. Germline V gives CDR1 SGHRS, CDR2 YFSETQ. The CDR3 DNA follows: TGCGCCAGCAGTCCTAGACAGGGGGCGCATGGCTACACCTTC. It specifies CASSPRQGAHGYTF.

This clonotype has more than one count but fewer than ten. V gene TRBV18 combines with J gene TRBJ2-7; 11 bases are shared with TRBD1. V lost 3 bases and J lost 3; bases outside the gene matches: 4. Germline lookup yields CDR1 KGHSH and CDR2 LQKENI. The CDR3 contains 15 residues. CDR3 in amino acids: CASSPKGQGGYEQYF. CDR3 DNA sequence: TGTGCCAGCTCACCGAAGGGACAGGGGGGCTACGAGCAGTACTTC.

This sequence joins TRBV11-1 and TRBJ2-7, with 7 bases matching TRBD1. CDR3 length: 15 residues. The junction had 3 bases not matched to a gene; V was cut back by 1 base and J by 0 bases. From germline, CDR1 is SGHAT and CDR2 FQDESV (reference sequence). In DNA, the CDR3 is TGTGCCAGCAGCTTAGAGGGGGCTAACTCCTACGAGCAGTACTTC. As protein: CASSLEGANSYEQYF.

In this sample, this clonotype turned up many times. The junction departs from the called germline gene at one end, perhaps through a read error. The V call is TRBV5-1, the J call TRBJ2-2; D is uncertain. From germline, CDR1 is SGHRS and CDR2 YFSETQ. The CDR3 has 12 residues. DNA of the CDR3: TGCGCCAGCAGCTTCAACATCGGGGAGCTGTTTTTT. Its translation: CASSFNIGELFF.